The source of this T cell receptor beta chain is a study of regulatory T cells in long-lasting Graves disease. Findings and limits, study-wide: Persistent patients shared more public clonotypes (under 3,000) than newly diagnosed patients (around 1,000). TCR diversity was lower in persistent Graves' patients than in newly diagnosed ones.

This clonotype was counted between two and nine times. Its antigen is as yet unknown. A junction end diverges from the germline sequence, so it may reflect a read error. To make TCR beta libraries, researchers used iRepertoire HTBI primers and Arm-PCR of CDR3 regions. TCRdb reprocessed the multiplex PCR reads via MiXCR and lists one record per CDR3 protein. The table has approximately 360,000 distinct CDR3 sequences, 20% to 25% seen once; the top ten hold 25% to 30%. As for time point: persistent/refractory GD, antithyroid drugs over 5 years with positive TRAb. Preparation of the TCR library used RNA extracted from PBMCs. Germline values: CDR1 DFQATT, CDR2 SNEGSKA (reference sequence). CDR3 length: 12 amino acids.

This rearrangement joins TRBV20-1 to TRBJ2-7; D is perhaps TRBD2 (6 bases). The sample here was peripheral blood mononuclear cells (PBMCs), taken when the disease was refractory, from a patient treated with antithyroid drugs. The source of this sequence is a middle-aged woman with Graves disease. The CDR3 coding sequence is TGCAGTGCTAGCGGGAGCGGATACGAACAGTACTTC. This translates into CSASGSGYEQYF.